Sequencing of this T cell receptor (beta chain) was carried out in a study of cytomegalovirus exposure and HLA in healthy donors listed by TCRdb under 2017. General notes on the study: An earlier analysis of roughly 570 of the donors reported about 300 Gb of sequence data and roughly 120 million unique TCR beta sequences obtained from about 180 million T cells. An early release that covered about 600 HLA-typed donors contained about 300 gigabases of sequencing data and 65 million to 100 million unique TCR sequences. Of the 398 genotyped donors, about 80% fell in the genetic ancestry cluster associated with self-reported Caucasian donors. The aim of the study was to test whether cataloging public T cell receptors could identify signatures of past pathogen exposure. Using immunosequencing, the study profiled T cell repertoires from 550 to 750 subjects and related those repertoires to cytomegalovirus serostatus. Along with the roughly 700-subject first cohort, a separate validation cohort of 120 different subjects was used. The study combined high-throughput TCR immunosequencing, statistical association of individual TCRs with disease status, and machine learning to predict cytomegalovirus infection status. A later analysis re-analyzed previously published TCR beta repertoires from 650 to 800 donors and added high-resolution HLA genotyping to study TCR occurrence patterns. Rather than drawing on any new phenotypic data, the later analysis identified candidate immune exposures from TCR beta sequences and the way those sequences occurred across donors. In an earlier analysis of 500 to 650 of the donors, high-throughput TCR beta sequencing was used to judge whether each TCR beta V gene segment behaved as functional or pseudogenic. Alongside the repertoire data, information on donor age, sex, ethnicity and CMV serostatus was compiled. Genome-wide SNP genotypes for about three fifths of the 666 donors were used in a later genetic analysis, which treated that subset as a discovery cohort. Every discovery cohort repertoire had been produced on one sequencing platform. Both class I and class II loci were covered by HLA typing, at four-digit resolution. Typing coverage varied by locus: about 620-630 donors for A, B, C, DRB1 and DQB1; about 520 for DQA1; over 600 for DPA1; around 490 for DPB1. About five DR-DQ haplotypes were handled as single units for association and clustering because linkage in the cohort was strong. Among under 450 genotyped donors of the cohort, an average of 235,054 unique TCR beta nucleotide sequences were sequenced per donor, about a sixth of them non-productive.

As regards this clone: Its antigen is still unknown. Base qualities are missing; no much larger clone stands one base away.

The library was generated by the immunoSEQ multiplex PCR assay. The multiplex PCR relied on a mix of 60 forward primers for TCR Vbeta segments and 13 reverse primers for TCR Jbeta segments. Amplification of the CDR3 region of rearranged TCR beta genes was performed with a multiplex PCR assay on genomic DNA. Amplified TCR beta libraries were sequenced as 87-base-pair reads on the Illumina HiSeq System. Processing in the source paper ran as follows. A later analysis counted tens of millions of unique TCR beta chains across the 666 repertoires, and around 9.9 million of these chains were shared by at least two donors. A nearest-neighbor algorithm error-corrected the raw reads and collapsed the reads into unique sequences, merging closely related sequences to remove PCR and sequencing errors. CDR3 sequences were aligned to IMGT reference sequences to assign V, D and J gene segments. Each retained sequence needed at least a six-nucleotide match to both a V gene segment and a J gene segment. Rearrangements were classified as productive when the CDR3 lacked stop codons and remained in frame with V and J, and all other rearrangements were classified as non-productive. Following IMGT convention, CDR3 was defined as the stretch from the second conserved V-encoded cysteine up to the conserved J-encoded phenylalanine. The earlier analysis of approximately 500 of the donors excluded sequences that lacked an unambiguous match to a single V gene segment. In an earlier analysis of about 590 of the donors, a V segment was called functional when productive rearrangements were above 56.7%, and segregating when the standard deviation between donors exceeded 5%. A statistical classification framework was built for diagnosing cytomegalovirus status from the catalog of TCR beta chain sequences. A later analysis assigned V and J genes by comparing TCR nucleotide sequences with IMGT/GENE-DB human TR gene sequences. The TCRdist pipeline was used in a later analysis to assign CDR3 sequences and most-parsimonious VDJ recombination scenarios. In a later analysis, each TCR beta chain was defined by its CDR3 amino acid sequence together with its V-gene family, and reads lacking a unique V-gene family were excluded. A later analysis removed several hundred highly shared, low-generation-probability nucleotide sequences to deal with suspected cross-contamination and a sequencing artifact. A later analysis calculated a clonal expansion index for each public chain from normalized within-repertoire ranks of inferred template counts. Generation probabilities in a later analysis came from a VDJ recombination model fitted to out-of-frame rearrangements, and those results were checked against IGoR. Hypergeometric tests were used in a later analysis to score TCR-TCR, TCR-HLA and TCR-CMV co-occurrence, with a repertoire-size bias correction applied to the TCR pairs. A later analysis estimated false discovery rates by permuting HLA or CMV assignments 20 times. A later analysis grouped co-occurring TCRs with DBSCAN, adding TCRdist sequence similarity when clustering within HLA-allele-positive subsets. Co-occurrence clustering excluded repertoires with fewer than 30,000 or more than 120,000 public chains, plus five with anomalous nucleotide sharing. Not all clones reach the TCRdb copy of this immuneACCESS table, which keeps in-frame sequences only. Checked studies attribute under half of the gap to unresolved V genes and leave the rest unexplained. D and trimming come from the DNA, and the V and J calls and clone size come from that table. The sample profile shows some 170,000 clones; over 60% of them were found once. The ten largest clones take up 6.3% of the sample.

On the study overall, not on this receptor specifically: Assigning TCR associations to individual alleles was difficult when HLA alleles, especially DR and DQ, strongly co-occurred. A group of highly shared sequence variants was considered likely to be a technical artifact of the sequencing pipeline. In a later analysis, most CMV-associated TCR beta chains were found to appear HLA-restricted, with HLA associations seemingly driven largely by CMV exposure. Compared with the 666-donor mean, donors in an Asian-associated ancestry cluster had fewer N-insertions in productive TCRs, according to a later genetic analysis. Most TCR sequences were observed very rarely across donors, whereas some public TCRs were present in many individuals. Sequencing depth was assumed to be roughly uniform across donors in the presence/absence analyses, though that assumption may not hold. Because HLA typing was unavailable for some donors at each locus, only the typed subset was used in association tests. A total of roughly 160 TCR beta chains were listed by the study as associated with cytomegalovirus. Specific HLA alleles were associated with 15,000 to 20,000 TCR beta sequences at a false discovery rate of 0.05 in a later analysis. V-gene and J-gene trimming of TCR beta chains was associated with a missense DCLRE1C variant in a later genetic analysis, and the association was replicated in an independent cohort. The authors suggested that the approach could potentially be generalized to other disease states and immunological phenotypes. The 87-base-pair reads could not distinguish some IMGT-functional V segments, including TRBV6-2 and TRBV6-3, so those segments were excluded. Only TCR beta chains were sequenced in this cohort, and the absence of alpha or paired-chain data limited detectable features. Immune exposure information for the cohort was limited to CMV serostatus. In a later analysis, TCR association rates were found to vary across HLA loci, with the most associated TCRs seen for DRB1 alleles and the fewest for HLA-C alleles. A further reported finding was that TCR beta sequences accurately predicted the HLA-A and HLA-B alleles for most subjects in the first cohort. In vitro tests confirmed that three of the cytomegalovirus-associated TCR beta chains recognize cytomegalovirus antigens. An earlier analysis of some 560 of the donors showed that most TCR beta V segments appeared in productive rearrangements either about 87% or about 30% of the time, which broadly matched IMGT annotations. Because counts were too low, roughly 18 rarely observed V segments, including chromosome 9 orphons, were left out of the earlier analysis of 500 to 750 of the donors. A later analysis reported that several top co-occurrence clusters appeared linked to parvovirus B19, influenza, CMV and Epstein-Barr virus. A later analysis found that HLA-associated TCR beta chains were more clonally expanded and had lower generation probabilities than equally common non-associated chains. Cytomegalovirus status was reported to be diagnosed by the classifier with high specificity and sensitivity in both the original and validation cohorts. Linkage disequilibrium might explain the correlated functional status among segregating V segments, but an unknown experimental factor could not be ruled out.

The cohort was made up of approximately 700 healthy bone marrow donors. All cohort members were sampled while nominally healthy, although unrecorded immune exposures were likely present. The donor was CMV seropositive and was included in the group of approximately 310 seropositive cohort members. Each donor provided a peripheral blood sample, and peripheral blood mononuclear cells were used for TCR beta sequencing. The Qiagen DNeasy Blood Extraction Kit was used to extract genomic DNA from the blood cell samples. The germline V gene encodes CDR1 SNHLY and CDR2 FYNNEI. The CDR3 covers 14 residues, taking in both the cysteine and the phenylalanine. Just CDR3 DNA is preserved here, 42 bases in frame from base 1. The trim is 3 bases for V and 4 bases for J, with a gap of 11 bases between the germline ends.

Sequencing used PBMCs. The sequence was collected from a man aged 35-49 years in good health and CMV-seropositive. This receptor chain uses TRBV2 and TRBJ2-3; tentative D gene TRBD2, with 6 bases matching. Here the CDR3 is given as CASSDRGSADTQYF. The sequenced DNA: TGTGCCAGCAGTGATCGGGGGTCAGCAGATACGCAGTATTTT.